The clone carrying this TCR beta chain was detected many times. The antigen remains undetermined. CDR3 size: 15 residues. Germline assignment: CDR1 DFQATT and CDR2 SNEGSKA (reference sequence). Trimming left V 0 bases short and J 5 bases short, with 14 bases between. This entry is derived from a study of molecular identifiers for immune sequencing clone quantification. Study-level findings and limits: Clones exceeding 20 RNA copies carried over 97% of effector molecules but under 1% of naive-cell molecules.

Libraries for naive CD8 T cells, which were made from around 20,000 to 1,000,000 sorted cells, drew on 10%, 30% or 50% of the RNA. Sorting was used to obtain naive CD8 T cells (CD8+CD4-CCR7+CD45RA+). Library preparation followed earlier protocols using designated TCR primers. Each CDR3 protein is one row after TCRdb ran MiXCR on the PCR reads. The sample includes some 320,000 distinct CDR3 sequences, over 20% of them seen just once. The specimen was naive CD8+ T cells from blood, with Jurkat cell RNA spiked in. The subset here: FACS-sorted CD8+CD4-CCR7+CD45RA+ naive T cells. The J gene is TRBJ1-5, the V gene TRBV20-1; D uncertain. The TCR sequence derives from a human donor in good health. Some libraries in this study had Jurkat cell RNA spiked in. The CDR3 is CSARDIGLNDQPQHF. The DNA for the CDR3 is TGCAGTGCTAGAGATATTGGGCTGAACGATCAGCCCCAGCATTTT.